By share of the sample, the clone carrying this T cell receptor (beta chain) is large (0.1 to 1%). These data belong to a study of T cell changes during pregnancy in multiple sclerosis. Assay: immunoSEQ multiplex PCR; the TCRdb copy retains only in-frame clones and omits some. This sample yields approximately 10,000 clones, of which about four fifths are seen a single time; approximately 10% belongs to the top ten. The CDR3 covers 13 residues. The source was CD8+ T cells from peripheral blood mononuclear cells, collected after pregnancy. This receptor was taken from a female donor in good health, enrolled as a control in a pregnancy study. The chain combines TRBV21-1 with TRBJ1-5; the table gives TRBD1 as D, unverified against the DNA. TRBV21-1 is given as a pseudogene. The CDR3: CASSKGKGQPQHF. The CDR3 DNA is TGTGCCAGCAGCAAAGGGAAGGGGCAGCCCCAGCATTTT.